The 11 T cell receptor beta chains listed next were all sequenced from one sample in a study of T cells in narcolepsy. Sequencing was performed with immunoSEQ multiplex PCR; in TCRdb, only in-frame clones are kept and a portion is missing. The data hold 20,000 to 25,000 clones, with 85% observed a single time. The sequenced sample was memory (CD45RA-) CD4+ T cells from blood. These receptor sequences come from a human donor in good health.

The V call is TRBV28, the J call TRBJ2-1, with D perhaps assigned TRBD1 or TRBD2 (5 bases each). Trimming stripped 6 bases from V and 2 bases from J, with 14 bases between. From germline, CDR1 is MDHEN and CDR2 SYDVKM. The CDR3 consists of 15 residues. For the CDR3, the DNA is TGTGCCAGCAGGGACTTAGGGGCCCCCTACAATGAGCAGTTCTTC. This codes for CASRDLGAPYNEQFF.

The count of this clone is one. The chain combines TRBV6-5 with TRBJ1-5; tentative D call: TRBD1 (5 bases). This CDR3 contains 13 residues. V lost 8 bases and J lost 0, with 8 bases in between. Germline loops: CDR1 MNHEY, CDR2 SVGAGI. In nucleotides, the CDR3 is TGTGCCAGCGGGGACTATAGCAATCAGCCCCAGCATTTT. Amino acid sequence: CASGDYSNQPQHF.

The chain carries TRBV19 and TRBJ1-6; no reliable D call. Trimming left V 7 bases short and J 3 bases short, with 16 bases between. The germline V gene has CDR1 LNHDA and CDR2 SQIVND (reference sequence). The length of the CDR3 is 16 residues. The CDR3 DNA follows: TGTGCCAGTAATCGGGAACAGAACATCTATAATTCACCCCTCCACTTT. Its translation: CASNREQNIYNSPLHF.

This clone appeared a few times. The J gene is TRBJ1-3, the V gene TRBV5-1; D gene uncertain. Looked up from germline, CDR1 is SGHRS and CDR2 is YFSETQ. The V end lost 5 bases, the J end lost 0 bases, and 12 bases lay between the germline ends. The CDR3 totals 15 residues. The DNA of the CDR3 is TGCGCCAGCAGTCTAAGCCAGAGCTCTGGAAACACCATATATTTT. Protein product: CASSLSQSSGNTIYF.

Here the CDR3 reads CASSLRSLKGGSYNEQFF. DNA for the CDR3: TGTGCCAGCAGCTTAAGAAGCCTAAAGGGCGGGAGCTACAATGAGCAGTTCTTC. The chain employs TRBV7-2 and TRBJ2-1; 7 bases map to TRBD2. This CDR3 comprises 18 residues. The V gene end was trimmed by 2 bases and the J gene end by 3 bases; junction bases not matched to a gene: 13. The germline V gene encodes CDR1 SGHTA and CDR2 FQGNSA.

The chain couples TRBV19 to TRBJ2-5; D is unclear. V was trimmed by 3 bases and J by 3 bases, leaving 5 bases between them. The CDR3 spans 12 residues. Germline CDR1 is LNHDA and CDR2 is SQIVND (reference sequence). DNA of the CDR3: TGTGCCAGTAGTATTCCCGAAGAGACCCAGTACTTC. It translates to CASSIPEETQYF.

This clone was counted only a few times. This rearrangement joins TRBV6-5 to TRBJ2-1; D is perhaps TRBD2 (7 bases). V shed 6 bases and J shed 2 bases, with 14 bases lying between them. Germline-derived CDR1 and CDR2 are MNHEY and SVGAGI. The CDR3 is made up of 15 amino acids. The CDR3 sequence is CASSRRGRAYNEQFF. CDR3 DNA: TGTGCCAGCAGCCGGCGGGGGCGAGCCTACAATGAGCAGTTCTTC.

The CDR3 nucleotides are TGTGCCAGCAAATTATCTGGACTAGCGGAAAGTGAGCAGTACTTC. This translates into CASKLSGLAESEQYF. The chain combines TRBV7-2 with TRBJ2-7; 10 nucleotides agree with TRBD2. CDR3 length: 15 residues. Germline V CDR1 and CDR2: SGHTA, FQGNSA. V dropped 7 bases and J dropped 7; count of bases not matched to a gene: 13.

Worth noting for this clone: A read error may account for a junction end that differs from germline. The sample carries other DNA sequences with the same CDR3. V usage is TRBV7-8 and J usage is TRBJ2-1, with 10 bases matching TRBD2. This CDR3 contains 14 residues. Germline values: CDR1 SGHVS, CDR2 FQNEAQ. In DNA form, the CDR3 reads TGTGCCAGCAGCGTAGCGGGAGGTCGGGGGGAGCAGTTCTTC. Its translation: CASSVAGGRGEQFF.

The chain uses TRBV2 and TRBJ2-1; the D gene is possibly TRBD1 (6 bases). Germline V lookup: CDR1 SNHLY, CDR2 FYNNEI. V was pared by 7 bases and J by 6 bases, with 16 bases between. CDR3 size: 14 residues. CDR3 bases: TGTGCCAGCAAGGATCAGGGGCCTACCAATGAGCAGTTCTTC. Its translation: CASKDQGPTNEQFF.

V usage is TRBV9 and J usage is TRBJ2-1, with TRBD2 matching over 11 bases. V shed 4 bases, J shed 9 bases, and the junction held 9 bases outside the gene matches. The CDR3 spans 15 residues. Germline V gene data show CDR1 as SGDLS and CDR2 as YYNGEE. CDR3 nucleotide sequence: TGTGCCAGCAGCCAAATAGCGGGAGGGATCACTGAGCAGTTCTTC. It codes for CASSQIAGGITEQFF.